This note documents a single TCR beta chain sequence. Antigen unknown. These data come from a study of cytomegalovirus exposure and HLA in healthy donors. Study-wide points: Sequencing likely generated an artifact that appeared as a cluster of highly shared sequence variants. The authors listed approximately 150 TCR beta chains as cytomegalovirus-associated.

With 60 Vbeta and 13 Jbeta primers, the PCR was carried out. Sequencing was performed with immunoSEQ multiplex PCR; in TCRdb, only in-frame clones are kept and a portion is missing. In the table there are over 100,000 clones, roughly 70% of which are singletons. The source is a woman aged 40 to 50 in good health and CMV-seropositive. The sequenced sample consisted of PBMCs.

The CDR3 protein is CASSHSTSTDTQYF. In DNA, the CDR3 is TGTGCCAGTTCCCACTCCACTAGCACAGATACGCAGTATTTT. This sequence joins TRBV28 and TRBJ2-3; D not certain. The germline CDR1 and CDR2 sequences are MDHEN and SYDVKM. Trimming shortened V by 9 bases and J by 0 bases, and 13 bases separated the two germline ends. This CDR3 has 14 residues.